The text below deals with one TCR beta chain. Its antigen is unknown. This sample was taken from a study of cytomegalovirus exposure and HLA in healthy donors. Study-wide points: Follow-up analysis later connected one missense variant in DCLRE1C with trimming of TCR beta V- and J-genes. Researchers reportedly found TCR beta sequences accurately predicted most subjects' HLA-A and HLA-B alleles. 150 or so TCR beta chains were listed as cytomegalovirus-associated.

The PCR contained 60 Vbeta and 13 Jbeta primers. Under the authors' procedure: Some 10 million of some 80 million unique TCR beta chains were shared, per a later count. Profiled with immunoSEQ multiplex PCR; TCRdb holds only in-frame clones, not every one. That table gives V, J and clone size, and the DNA gave D and trimming. The table includes roughly 140,000 clones, just under 80% detected once. Germline loops: CDR1 MNHEY, CDR2 SMNVEV (reference sequence). The J segment lost 5 bases and the V segment lost 4 bases, leaving 10 bases of the junction unmatched. The CDR3 consists of 16 residues. Sequenced sample: PBMCs. V gene TRBV27 combines with J gene TRBJ2-1, with 8 positions matching TRBD1. This TCR derives from a man aged 30 to 45 in good health and CMV-seronegative. CDR3 region: CASSSRTGLWDNEQFF. The CDR3 DNA follows: TGTGCCAGCAGTTCGCGGACAGGGCTCTGGGACAATGAGCAGTTCTTC.